This TCR beta chain was observed in a study of shared clonotypes between healthy human individuals. Whole-study results and caveats: For sorted subsets, rarefaction showed incomplete sequencing despite large depth. Sampling used blood alone; tissue repertoires probably differ.

An approximately 210 ng quantity of DNA, 25,000 to 35,000 T cell genomes, went into the sorted-subset replicate PCRs. Study processing details: From ImmunoSEQ came sequences covering only the junction and carrying no quality scores, so filtering differed. Profiled with immunoSEQ multiplex PCR; TCRdb holds only in-frame clones, not every one. V and J calls and clone size are given by that table; D and trimming were obtained from the DNA. The table lists roughly 1.5 million clones, around 98% of them singletons, with roughly 0.42% in the top ten. Notes on this clone: Its antigen is still unknown.

Germline-derived CDR1 and CDR2 are KGHSH and LQKENI. The CDR3 spans 12 residues. The V and J ends lost 8 bases and 2 bases respectively, with 10 bases between them. The J gene is TRBJ2-7, the V gene TRBV18; D not resolved. The sample comprised naive CD4+ T cells sorted from blood. Subset defined: CD45RA+ positively selected. The clonotype was recovered from a man aged 25 to 40 in good health. In DNA form, the CDR3 reads TGTGCCAGCGTTGGCTATCCCTACGAGCAGTACTTC. This gives the protein CASVGYPYEQYF.